This TCR beta chain was identified during a study of blood T cell repertoires in COVID-19. Study at large: The United States, Italy and Spain supplied acute and convalescent COVID-19 samples. Sample material is recorded as cDNA or gDNA derived from T cells, B-cell-depleted T cells, or PBMCs.

Trimming removed 1 base at V and 5 bases at J, with 11 bases between. This CDR3 contains 14 residues. CDR1 and CDR2 (germline): SGHVS, FQNEAQ. Per the original methods: Amplification from reference gene primers served as the basis for estimated nucleated cell counts. Some clones are missing from TCRdb's copy, which holds only in-frame ones; the method was immunoSEQ multiplex PCR. V and J calls and clone size come straight from that table; D and trimming were deduced from the DNA. The data hold around 180,000 clones, with less than 85% observed a single time. The receptor was isolated from a woman older than 75 with acute or convalescent COVID-19. The chain joins TRBV7-8 to TRBJ1-1; D gene ambiguous. The specimen was peripheral blood. As DNA, the CDR3 is TGTGCCAGCAGCTTAGAAGAGTGGGCGACTGAAGCTTTCTTT. It encodes CASSLEEWATEAFF.